Below are 27 T cell receptor beta chains sequenced from a single sample in a study of blood T cell repertoires in COVID-19. Repertoires were generated with immunoSEQ multiplex PCR, while TCRdb's copy carries only in-frame clones and drops some. Counted here are some 200,000 clones, around 84% occurring once; the ten biggest clones make up roughly an eighth. The sample was peripheral blood. The receptors here all came from a man aged 25-45 years with active or convalescent COVID-19.

The V and J genes are TRBV6-5 and TRBJ1-2; D gene ambiguous. Germline lookup yields CDR1 MNHEY and CDR2 SVGAGI. This CDR3 is built from 12 residues. The germline V and J ends were trimmed by 6 bases and 4 bases, with 9 bases remaining between them. DNA of the CDR3: TGTGCCAGCAGGACTATTCCCTATGGCTACACCTTC. Amino acids: CASRTIPYGYTF.

The genes are TRBV19 and TRBJ2-5, with 7 bases identical to TRBD2. The CDR3 runs 15 residues. Trimming at V came to 6 bases and at J to 1 base, leaving 8 bases not matched to a gene. Germline V gene lookup returns CDR1 LNHDA and CDR2 SQIVND (reference sequence). CDR3: CASSASGGLQETQYF. The CDR3 bases are TGTGCCAGTAGCGCTAGCGGAGGACTCCAAGAGACCCAGTACTTC.

The rearrangement links TRBV29-1 to TRBJ2-5; D possibly corresponds to TRBD1 (6 bases). Germline CDR1 reads SQVTM; CDR2 reads ANQGSEA. V gave up 3 bases and J gave up 7 bases, with 18 bases separating them. The CDR3 is 14 amino acids. This CDR3 reads CSVDWGRGQATQYF. The DNA for the CDR3 is TGCAGCGTTGATTGGGGGCGAGGGCAGGCGACCCAGTACTTC.

The chain has TRBV5-1 and TRBJ1-4; TRBD1 might be the D (6 bases). The CDR3 is 18 amino acids. Germline V lookup: CDR1 SGHRS, CDR2 YFSETQ. V lost 0 bases and J lost 7, with 22 bases in between. The CDR3 region is CASSLVLTGMVLGEKLFF. In DNA, the CDR3 is TGCGCCAGCAGCTTGGTACTTACAGGGATGGTACTTGGTGAAAAACTGTTTTTT.

The chain carries TRBV27 and TRBJ2-1, with D unclear. V lost 0 bases, J lost 6 bases, and 6 bases lay in between. CDR3 length: 13 amino acids. Looked up from germline, CDR1 is MNHEY and CDR2 is SMNVEV (reference sequence). CDR3 DNA: TGTGCCAGCAGTTTATCTGTCGTCAATGAGCAGTTCTTC. The encoded protein is CASSLSVVNEQFF.

The chain employs TRBV28 and TRBJ1-6, with D possibly TRBD1 on 6 matching bases. The CDR3 extends over 13 amino acids. Germline V gene lookup returns CDR1 MDHEN and CDR2 SYDVKM. Trimming removed 2 bases from V and 10 bases from J, with 9 bases in between. The CDR3 DNA reads TGTGCCAGCAGTTTACAGGGGCGGTCACCCCTCCACTTT. This encodes CASSLQGRSPLHF.

The J gene is TRBJ2-3, the V gene TRBV6-4; possibly TRBD2 for D (5 bases). This CDR3 region has 13 residues. The V end lost 0 bases, the J end lost 10 bases, and 11 bases lay between the germline ends. In germline, CDR1 is MRHNA, CDR2 SNTAGT. The CDR3 reads CASSDSGATSQYF. As DNA, the CDR3 is TGTGCCAGCAGTGACTCGGGAGCGACGTCGCAGTATTTT.

V usage is TRBV7-9 and J usage is TRBJ2-1; 7 bases agree with TRBD1. Germline CDR1 reads SEHNR; CDR2 reads FQNEAQ (reference sequence). This CDR3 has 16 residues. After removal of 7 bases from V and 4 bases from J, the junction contained 13 bases not matched to a gene. This chain's CDR3 is CASTKNRGHLYNEQFF. For the CDR3, the DNA is TGTGCCAGCACCAAGAACAGGGGCCACCTGTACAATGAGCAGTTCTTC.

The CDR3 here is CASKGDGREAFF. The CDR3 DNA sequence: TGTGCCAGTAAGGGGGACGGCAGAGAAGCTTTCTTT. The chain joins TRBV19 to TRBJ1-1, with D perhaps matching TRBD1 (6 bases). V lost 7 bases to trimming and J lost 8 bases, with 14 bases between them. Germline lookup yields CDR1 LNHDA and CDR2 SQIVND (reference sequence). CDR3 length: 12 residues.

This clone was found a few times. V usage is TRBV19 and J usage is TRBJ1-1; TRBD1 aligns across 7 bases. Germline trimming cut 3 bases from V and 3 bases from J; bases unmatched to any gene: 10. Germline CDR1 is LNHDA and CDR2 is SQIVND (reference sequence). The CDR3 runs 16 residues. This CDR3 reads CASSIGGGEVDTEAFF. In DNA, the CDR3 is TGTGCCAGTAGTATTGGAGGGGGCGAAGTGGACACTGAAGCTTTCTTT.

The chain joins TRBV18 to TRBJ1-4; D uncertain. The V gene's germline CDR1 is KGHSH and CDR2 LQKENI. Deletions cut 4 bases from V and 8 bases from J, with 8 bases between. The CDR3 length is 12 residues. Written as DNA, the CDR3 is TGTGCCAGCTCACGGGAGATCGAAAAACTGTTTTTT. As protein: CASSREIEKLFF.

Here the CDR3 DNA reads TGTGCCAGCAGCTTCAACAGCAACTACGAGCAGTACTTC. Residues: CASSFNSNYEQYF. The rearrangement joins TRBV7-8 to TRBJ2-7; no definite D call. The CDR3 length is 13 residues. V dropped 3 bases and J dropped 3 bases, with 9 bases sitting between them. Germline CDR1 and CDR2: SGHVS and FQNEAQ.

V is TRBV5-4 and J is TRBJ2-3; TRBD2 aligns across 12 bases. Germline assignment: CDR1 SGHNT and CDR2 YYREEE (reference sequence). V lost 4 bases and J lost 4; bases outside the gene matches: 7. The CDR3 extends over 16 amino acids. The CDR3 DNA is TGTGCCAGCAGCCAGACTAGCGGGGGAGTTTCAGATACGCAGTATTTT. Residues: CASSQTSGGVSDTQYF.

The rearrangement links TRBV2 to TRBJ2-2; TRBD1 might be the D (6 bases). Per the germline V gene, CDR1 is SNHLY and CDR2 is FYNNEI. This CDR3 has 14 amino acids. V lost 6 bases and J 8 bases, leaving 16 bases between the germline ends. The CDR3 DNA is TGTGCCAGCAGCCTTACAGGGTTGACGGGGGAGCTGTTTTTT. Protein sequence: CASSLTGLTGELFF.

In DNA form, the CDR3 reads TGCGCCAGCAGCTTGGCTTCGTCCACAGGCCAAGAGACCCAGTACTTC. The encoded protein is CASSLASSTGQETQYF. The rearrangement links TRBV5-1 to TRBJ2-5; D possibly corresponds to TRBD1 (5 bases). The V and J ends lost 0 bases and 1 base respectively, with 13 bases between them. The germline V gene has CDR1 SGHRS and CDR2 YFSETQ. The CDR3 is made up of 16 amino acids.

The chain recombines TRBV3-1 (or the pseudogene TRBV3-2) with TRBJ2-1, with D perhaps matching TRBD1 (6 bases). Germline CDR1 reads LGHDT; CDR2 reads YNNKEL (reference sequence). Trimming took 1 base from V and 4 from J, leaving 11 bases between them. The CDR3 is 15 amino acids. CDR3 loop: CASSQGTEAYNEQFF. CDR3 DNA sequence: TGTGCCAGCAGCCAAGGGACAGAGGCTTACAATGAGCAGTTCTTC.

The chain recombines TRBV29-1 with TRBJ2-7; 12 bases align to TRBD2. The CDR3 is 14 amino acids. Germline assignment: CDR1 SQVTM and CDR2 ANQGSEA. V trimming: 3 bases; J trimming: 8 bases; junction bases outside the gene matches: 8. The CDR3 reads CSVELAGGPVKQYF. CDR3 DNA: TGCAGCGTTGAGCTAGCGGGAGGGCCCGTCAAGCAGTACTTC.

This chain links TRBV4-1 with TRBJ1-5; 7 nucleotides line up with TRBD1. Trimming removed 1 base from V and 6 bases from J; junction bases left unmatched: 9. Germline V gene lookup returns CDR1 MGHRA and CDR2 YSYEKL. The CDR3 covers 16 residues. Here the CDR3 reads CASSQGGRSGGQPQHF. In DNA, the CDR3 is TGCGCCAGCAGCCAAGGGGGAAGATCAGGGGGTCAGCCCCAGCATTTT.

In this sample, this clone turned up once. The V and J genes are TRBV19 and TRBJ2-5, with D tentatively TRBD2 (6 bases). Germline CDR1 and CDR2: LNHDA and SQIVND (reference sequence). This CDR3 is 14 amino acids long. The V end was cut by 7 bases, the J end by 7 bases, with 19 bases between. The CDR3 sequence is CASTSTRAGGTQYF. The CDR3, as DNA: TGTGCCAGTACCTCGACTAGAGCCGGAGGGACCCAGTACTTC.

This chain's CDR3 is CASSPSGGGISDTQYF. The CDR3 DNA is TGTGCCAGCAGCCCCTCGGGGGGGGGCATCTCAGATACGCAGTATTTT. V usage is TRBV4-2 and J usage is TRBJ2-3; 8 bases are shared with TRBD2. This CDR3 contains 16 residues. Trimming at V came to 4 bases and at J to 4 bases, leaving 10 bases not matched to a gene. Germline-derived CDR1 and CDR2 are LGHNA and YNFKEQ.

The CDR3 nucleotides are TGTGCCTGGAGTCCTTTTGCGACAGGGCCCTACGAGCAGTACTTC. It codes for CAWSPFATGPYEQYF. The V call is TRBV30, the J call TRBJ2-7; 7 bases map to TRBD1. This CDR3 spans 15 amino acids. CDR1 and CDR2 from the germline V gene are GTSNPN and SVGIG (reference sequence). With V trimmed by 2 bases and J by 2 bases, 9 bases remained unmatched. Full variable domain (outside the CDR3, taken from reference TRBV30 and TRBJ2-7): SQTIHQWPATLVQPVGSPLSLECTVEGTSNPNLYWYRQAAGRGLQLLFYSVGIGQISSEVPQNLSASRPQDRQFILSSKKLLLSDSGFYLCAWSPFATGPYEQYFGPGTRLTVT.

The V and J genes are TRBV5-1 and TRBJ1-2; a weak D match, TRBD1 (6 bases). CDR3 length: 17 amino acids. The germline gives CDR1 SGHRS, CDR2 YFSETQ. V was pared by 0 bases and J by 3 bases, with 18 bases between. CDR3 nucleotide sequence: TGCGCCAGCAGCTTGGAACCATCCCTGACAGGCTACTATGGCTACACCTTC. It encodes CASSLEPSLTGYYGYTF.

This chain connects TRBV19 to TRBJ2-5; the D gene is possibly TRBD2 (6 bases). The ends were cut back, 5 bases at V and 4 bases at J, with 20 bases in the middle. CDR1 LNHDA and CDR2 SQIVND come from the germline V gene (reference sequence). The CDR3 spans 16 residues. Written as DNA, the CDR3 is TGTGCCAGTAGTGGGGACCGATCGGGAGTCGGAGAGACCCAGTACTTC. It is translated as CASSGDRSGVGETQYF.

The chain carries TRBV7-2 and TRBJ2-1, with 13 bases that match TRBD2. CDR3 size: 14 residues. Germline trimming cut 2 bases from V and 10 bases from J; bases unmatched to any gene: 2. The germline gives CDR1 SGHTA, CDR2 FQGNSA. The CDR3 DNA is TGTGCCAGCAGCTTAACTAGCGGGAGGGAAGAGCAGTTCTTC. Residues: CASSLTSGREEQFF.

The chain recombines TRBV20-1 with TRBJ1-2; D ambiguous. Trimming removed 5 bases from V and 8 bases from J, with 12 bases in between. The CDR3 runs to 11 residues. The germline V gene has CDR1 DFQATT and CDR2 SNEGSKA (reference sequence). The CDR3 spells CSARTSGGYTF. The CDR3 nucleotides read TGCAGTGCTCGCACTTCGGGAGGCTACACCTTC.

The gene calls are TRBV11-2 and TRBJ2-7; 8 bases match TRBD2. Losses at the gene ends were 1 base for V and 6 bases for J; bases not matched to a gene: 5. Germline V lookup: CDR1 SGHAT, CDR2 FQNNGV. The CDR3 is 14 amino acids. For the CDR3, the DNA is TGTGCCAGCAGCTTAGCCTTCAGCGGGGGCGAGCAGTACGTC. Amino acid sequence: CASSLAFSGGEQYV.

J is TRBJ1-1 and V is TRBV18; D is undetermined. Germline V gene data show CDR1 as KGHSH and CDR2 as LQKENI. The CDR3 loop spans 14 amino acids. The V end was cut by 3 bases, the J end by 1 base, with 9 bases between. Written as DNA, the CDR3 is TGTGCCAGCTCACCCCCCGGGTCGAACACTGAAGCTTTCTTT. The encoded protein is CASSPPGSNTEAFF.